The 10 T cell receptor beta chains given below trace back to one sample, sequenced in a study of T cells in Graves' hyperthyroidism and ophthalmopathy. Researchers amplified the TCR beta CDR3 regions from RNA transcripts. TCR CDR3 underwent first-round RT-PCR with the HTBI primer set. TCRdb fed the multiplex PCR reads into MiXCR, producing one record per CDR3 protein. The data show about 130,000 distinct CDR3 sequences, approximately 20% seen once. The specimen sequenced was blood. The receptors stem from a woman aged 45-59 years with Graves' hyperthyroidism that later progressed to Graves' ophthalmopathy.

The chain uses TRBV6-2 or TRBV6-3 and TRBJ2-7; 7 bases agree with TRBD2. The CDR3 loop spans 16 amino acids. Germline V CDR1 and CDR2: MNHEY, SVGEGT. Losses at the gene ends were 5 bases for V and 5 bases for J; bases not matched to a gene: 15. CDR3 nucleotides: TGTGCCAGCAGTGGGGGGGGTCGGAAAAGGCGTGACGAGCAGTACTTC. Translating gives CASSGGGRKRRDEQYF.

The chain couples TRBV5-1 to TRBJ2-7, with a weak D call TRBD2 (5 bases). Germline assignment: CDR1 SGHRS and CDR2 YFSETQ. The CDR3 spans 14 residues. Trimming removed 1 base from V and 5 bases from J, with 13 bases in between. This chain's CDR3 is CASSLFLRGDEQYF. The CDR3 nucleotides are TGCGCCAGCAGCTTGTTCCTCCGGGGAGACGAGCAGTACTTC.

This clonotype was observed a few times. One base away lies a much larger clone, so this may be a sequencing read error. J is TRBJ2-3 and V is TRBV7-3; D remains ambiguous. Germline V CDR1 and CDR2: SGHTA, FQGTGA. This CDR3 spans 12 amino acids. V lost 5 bases to trimming and J lost 0 bases, with 3 bases between them. In DNA form, the CDR3 reads TGTGCCAGCAGCCAAAGCACAGATACGCAGTATTTT. Its translation: CASSQSTDTQYF.

This clonotype was picked up many times. The chain uses TRBV18 and TRBJ2-1; a possible D gene is TRBD2 (5 bases). The germline V and J ends were trimmed by 0 bases and 7 bases, with 10 bases remaining between them. The CDR3 has 14 amino acids. Germline V CDR1 and CDR2: KGHSH, LQKENI. This CDR3 is CASSPPTGVNEQFF. The CDR3 nucleotides are TGTGCCAGCTCACCACCGACCGGGGTAAATGAGCAGTTCTTC.

This clonotype was seen at least ten times. J is TRBJ1-2 and V is TRBV18; TRBD1 matches at 8 bases. Germline lookup yields CDR1 KGHSH and CDR2 LQKENI. V was clipped by 4 bases and J by 3 bases; unmatched bases: 10. This CDR3 contains 16 residues. CDR3 DNA: TGTGCCAGCTCACGGACGGACAGGGCTCTCCACTATGGCTACACCTTC. Translating gives CASSRTDRALHYGYTF.

In its sample, this clonotype was seen many times. The chain has TRBV30 and TRBJ2-3, with 9 positions matching TRBD1. After removal of 4 bases from V and 2 bases from J, the junction contained 13 bases not matched to a gene. The CDR3 runs 17 residues. The germline gives CDR1 GTSNPN, CDR2 SVGIG (reference sequence). The CDR3 DNA sequence: TGTGCCTGGACCGCCCTCTGGACAGGGGAGATCACAGATACGCAGTATTTT. It is translated as CAWTALWTGEITDTQYF.

V is TRBV5-5 and J is TRBJ2-1, with 9 positions matching TRBD2. Trimming at V came to 3 bases and at J to 7 bases, leaving 8 bases not matched to a gene. The CDR3 sequence is 15 residues long. In germline, CDR1 is SGHKS, CDR2 YYEKEE (reference sequence). CDR3 DNA sequence: TGTGCCAGCAGCTACCTAGCGGGAATACAGAATGAGCAGTTCTTC. The encoded protein is CASSYLAGIQNEQFF.

The chain links TRBV25-1 to TRBJ2-7; D uncertain. V lost 4 bases to trimming and J lost 6 bases, with 7 bases between them. Looked up from germline, CDR1 is MGHDK and CDR2 is SYGVNS. CDR3 size: 11 residues. The CDR3 sequence: CASSGFSEQYF. The CDR3 coding sequence is TGTGCCAGCAGTGGTTTCTCCGAGCAGTACTTC.

Notes on this clonotype: A much larger clone differs by one base, so this may be a read error. V usage is TRBV7-2 and J usage is TRBJ2-5; 10 bases agree with TRBD2. CDR1 SGHTA and CDR2 FQGNSA come from the germline V gene. CDR3 size: 16 residues. For the CDR3, the DNA is TGTGCCAGCAACTTACGGACTAGCGGAGGGCGAGAGACCCAGTACTTC. It translates to CASNLRTSGGRETQYF.

The chain carries TRBV11-1 and TRBJ2-1, with D perhaps TRBD1 or TRBD2 (6 bases each). The CDR3 totals 17 residues. V dropped 2 bases and J dropped 8 bases, with 22 bases sitting between them. Germline V gene lookup returns CDR1 SGHAT and CDR2 FQDESV (reference sequence). CDR3 amino acids: CASSLSPGGDGVDEQFF. CDR3 in DNA: TGTGCCAGCAGCTTAAGCCCCGGGGGCGACGGAGTCGATGAGCAGTTCTTC.